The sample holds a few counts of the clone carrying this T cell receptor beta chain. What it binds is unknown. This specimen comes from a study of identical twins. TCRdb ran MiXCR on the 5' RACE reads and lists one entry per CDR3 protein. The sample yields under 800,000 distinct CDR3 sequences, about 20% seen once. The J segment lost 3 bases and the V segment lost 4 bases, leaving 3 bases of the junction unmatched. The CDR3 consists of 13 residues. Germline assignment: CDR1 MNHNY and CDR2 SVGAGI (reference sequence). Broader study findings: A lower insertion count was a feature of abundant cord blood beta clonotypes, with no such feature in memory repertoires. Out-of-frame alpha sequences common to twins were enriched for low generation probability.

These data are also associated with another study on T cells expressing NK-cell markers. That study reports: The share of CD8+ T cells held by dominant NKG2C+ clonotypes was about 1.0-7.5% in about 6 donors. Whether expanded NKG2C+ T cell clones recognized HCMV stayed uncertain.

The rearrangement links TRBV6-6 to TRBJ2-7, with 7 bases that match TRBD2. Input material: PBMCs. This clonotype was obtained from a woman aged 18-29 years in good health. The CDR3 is CASSWGGLYEQYF. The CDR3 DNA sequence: TGTGCCAGCAGTTGGGGGGGACTCTACGAGCAGTACTTC.